This TCR beta chain was identified during a study of blood T cell repertoires in COVID-19. Method: immunoSEQ multiplex PCR; TCRdb's copy keeps in-frame clones and lacks some. The data show about 230,000 clones, with nearly 90% seen just once and 3.5% to 4.5% held by the top ten. Source material: PBMCs or T cells enriched from blood (not recorded which). The TCR was taken from a woman under 40 with acute COVID-19.

Here the CDR3 reads CASSLAENTEAFF. CDR3 nucleotide sequence: TGTGCCAGCAGCTTGGCAGAAAACACTGAAGCTTTCTTT. The chain uses TRBV7-3 and TRBJ1-1; D not resolved. Germline CDR1 SGHTA, CDR2 FQGTGA. The CDR3 length is 13 residues. Trimming took off 3 bases at V and 2 bases at J, with 7 bases between the two ends. Combining the CDR3 with reference TRBV7-3 and TRBJ1-1 gives the whole variable domain GAGVSQTPSNKVTEKGKYVELRCDPISGHTALYWYRQSLGQGPEFLIYFQGTGAADDSGLPNDRFFAVRPEGSVSTLKIQRTERGDSAVYLCASSLAENTEAFFGQGTRLTVV.